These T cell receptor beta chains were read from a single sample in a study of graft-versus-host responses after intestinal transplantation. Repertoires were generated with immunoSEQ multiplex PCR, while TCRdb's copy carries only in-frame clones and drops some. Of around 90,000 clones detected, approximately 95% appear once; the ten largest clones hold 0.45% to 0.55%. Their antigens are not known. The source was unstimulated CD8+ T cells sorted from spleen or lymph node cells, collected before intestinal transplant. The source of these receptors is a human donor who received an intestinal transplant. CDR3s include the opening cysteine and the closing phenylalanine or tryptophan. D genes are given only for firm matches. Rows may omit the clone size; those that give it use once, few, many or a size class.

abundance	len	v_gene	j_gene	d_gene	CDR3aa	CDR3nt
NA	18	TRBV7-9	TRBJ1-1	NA	CASSLGVVGGGDGTEAFF	TGTGCCAGCAGCTTGGGGGTGGTTGGGGGGGGAGATGGCACTGAAGCTTTCTTT
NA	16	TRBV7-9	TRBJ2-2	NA	CASSLGSRGYTGELFF	TGTGCCAGCAGCTTGGGAAGCAGGGGATACACCGGGGAGCTGTTTTTT
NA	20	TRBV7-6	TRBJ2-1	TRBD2	CASSTNRPSGGSLNYNEQFF	TGTGCCAGCAGCACCAACCGCCCTAGCGGGGGTAGTTTGAACTACAATGAGCAGTTCTTC
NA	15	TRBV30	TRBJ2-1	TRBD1	CAWSVGTGSYNEQFF	TGTGCCTGGAGTGTAGGGACAGGGTCCTACAATGAGCAGTTCTTC
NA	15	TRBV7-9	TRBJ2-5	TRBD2	CASSYPGLAQETQYF	TGTGCCAGCAGCTACCCGGGACTAGCCCAAGAGACCCAGTACTTC
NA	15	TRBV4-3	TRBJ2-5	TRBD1	CASSQHDRVQETQYF	TGCGCCAGCAGCCAACACGACAGGGTCCAAGAGACCCAGTACTTC
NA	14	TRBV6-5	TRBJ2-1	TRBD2	CASKWTSGRYEQFF	TGTGCCAGCAAATGGACTAGCGGGAGGTATGAGCAGTTCTTC
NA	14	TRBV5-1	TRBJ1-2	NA	CASSLAFPNYGYTF	TGCGCCAGCAGCTTGGCCTTTCCTAACTATGGCTACACCTTC
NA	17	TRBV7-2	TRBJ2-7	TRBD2	CASSLDSVTSGEAEQYF	TGTGCCAGCAGCTTAGATTCGGTGACTAGCGGAGAAGCCGAGCAGTACTTC
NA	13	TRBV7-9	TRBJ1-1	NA	CASSFSSNTEAFF	TGTGCCAGCAGCTTTTCGTCGAACACTGAAGCTTTCTTT
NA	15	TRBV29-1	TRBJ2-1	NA	CSVEGGGASYNEQFF	TGCAGCGTTGAGGGGGGTGGGGCCTCCTACAATGAGCAGTTCTTC
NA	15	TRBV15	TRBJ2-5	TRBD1	CATSRYGQVQETQYF	TGTGCCACCAGCAGATATGGACAGGTCCAAGAGACCCAGTACTTC
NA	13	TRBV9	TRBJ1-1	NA	CASSVDRDTEAFF	TGTGCCAGCAGCGTAGATCGGGACACTGAAGCTTTCTTT
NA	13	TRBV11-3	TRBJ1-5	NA	CASSPGSNQPQHF	TGTGCCAGCAGCCCGGGGAGCAATCAGCCCCAGCATTTT
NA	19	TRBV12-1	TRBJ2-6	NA	CASSPQGRPAAAGANVLTF	TGTGCCAGCAGCCCACAGGGACGCCCTGCGGCCGCTGGGGCCAACGTCCTGACTTTC
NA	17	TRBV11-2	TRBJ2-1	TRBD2	CASSLFRTSGGEGEQFF	TGTGCCAGCAGCTTGTTTCGGACTAGCGGGGGCGAGGGTGAGCAGTTCTTC
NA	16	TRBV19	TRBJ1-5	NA	CASSMLEQANNQPQHF	TGTGCCAGTAGTATGCTGGAACAGGCGAACAATCAGCCCCAGCATTTT
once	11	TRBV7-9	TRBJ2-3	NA	CASSLYGTQYF	TGTGCCAGCAGTCTTTACGGTACGCAGTATTTT
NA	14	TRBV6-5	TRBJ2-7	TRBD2	CASSWEGLSYEQYF	TGTGCCAGCAGTTGGGAGGGTTTATCCTACGAGCAGTACTTC
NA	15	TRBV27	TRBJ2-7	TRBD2	CASSLAGTSGYEQYF	TGTGCCAGCAGTCTCGCCGGGACTAGCGGCTACGAGCAGTACTTC
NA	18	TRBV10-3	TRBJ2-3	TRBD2	CAISEPKTSGYSTDTQYF	TGTGCCATCAGTGAGCCAAAGACTAGCGGTTACTCCACAGATACGCAGTATTTT
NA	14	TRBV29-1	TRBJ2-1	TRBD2	CSVEGLADYNEQFF	TGCAGCGTTGAAGGGCTAGCGGATTACAATGAGCAGTTCTTC
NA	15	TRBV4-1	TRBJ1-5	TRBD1	CASSQDYGTGQPQHF	TGCGCCAGCAGCCAAGACTACGGGACAGGTCAGCCCCAGCATTTT
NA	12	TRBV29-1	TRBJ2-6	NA	CSVPLGANVLTF	TGCAGCGTCCCCTTGGGGGCCAACGTCCTGACTTTC
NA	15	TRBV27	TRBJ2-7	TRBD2	CASSLTSGGTYEQYF	TGTGCCAGCAGTCTGACTAGCGGGGGTACCTACGAGCAGTACTTC
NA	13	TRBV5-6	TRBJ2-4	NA	CASSFSSLNIQYF	TGTGCCAGCAGCTTTAGTTCCCTAAACATTCAGTACTTC
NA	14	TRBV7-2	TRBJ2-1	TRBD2	CASSSTSGRNEQFF	TGTGCCAGCAGCTCCACTAGCGGCAGGAATGAGCAGTTCTTC
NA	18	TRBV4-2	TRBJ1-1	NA	CASSQDPPLRQLNTEAFF	TGTGCCAGCAGCCAAGATCCCCCCTTGCGACAGCTAAACACTGAAGCTTTCTTT
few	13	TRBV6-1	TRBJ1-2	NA	CASREGEAGGYTF	TGTGCCAGCAGGGAGGGAGAGGCCGGTGGCTACACCTTC
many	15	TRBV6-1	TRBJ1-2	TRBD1	CASTNTGTGGWGYTF	TGTGCCAGCACTAACACCGGGACAGGGGGCTGGGGCTACACCTTC
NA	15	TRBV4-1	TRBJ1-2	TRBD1	CASSPKTGLDYGYTF	TGCGCCAGCAGCCCAAAGACAGGGTTGGACTATGGCTACACCTTC
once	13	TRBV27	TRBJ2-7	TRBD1	CASSSQGPYEQYF	TGTGCCAGCAGTTCACAGGGGCCCTACGAGCAGTACTTC